The T cell receptor beta chain described here comes from a study of T cells in Graves' hyperthyroidism and ophthalmopathy. The trim removed 0 bases at V and 8 bases at J, leaving 8 bases unmatched. CDR3 length equals 15 residues. Germline V lookup: CDR1 SGDLS, CDR2 YYNGEE. This clonotype was seen at least ten times. Amplified TCR beta CDR3 regions came from RNA transcripts. The TCR CDR3 was amplified in a first-round RT-PCR using the HTBI primer set. A single record per CDR3 protein comes from TCRdb applying MiXCR to the multiplex PCR reads. The table records roughly 420,000 distinct CDR3 sequences, approximately 13% of them present only once. Patients were excluded for uncontrolled infection, other autoimmune disease, pregnancy or lactation. In making diagnoses, clinical symptoms, serum thyroxine and TRAb, thyroid ultrasound and orbital computed tomography were all used.

This clonotype was sampled from a woman aged 18-29 years with Graves' hyperthyroidism. The chain joins TRBV9 to TRBJ2-1, with TRBD2 identical over 7 bases. Material for sequencing was blood. The CDR3 reads CASSVVGRGGDEQFF. CDR3 nucleotide sequence: TGTGCCAGCAGCGTAGTGGGGAGGGGAGGGGATGAGCAGTTCTTC.